In its sample, the clone carrying this TCR beta chain was seen many times. A 3' RACE protocol on RNA, with unique molecular identifiers, produced the TCR library. Using its own MiXCR run on the 3' RACE reads, TCRdb lists one record per CDR3 protein. Of about 15,000 distinct CDR3 sequences in the sample, 3% to 4% were seen once. There are 12 residues in the CDR3. V was clipped by 4 bases and J by 7 bases, with 10 bases between them. The germline V gene encodes CDR1 SGHRS and CDR2 YFSETQ. The data are from a study of HIV-infected children after antiretroviral therapy interruption. Looking at the study overall: Interruption-arm sampling covered weeks 0, 12, interruption end (24 or 48), and about 3 years post-study.

The treatment here: PENTA 11 planned treatment interruption arm or continuous ART arm. At least 24 weeks of at least three-drug ART, in children 2 to 15 years. The chain is built from TRBV5-1 and TRBJ2-3; no firm D call. The TCR was taken from a pool of human donors with HIV. Specimen: CD45RO+ CD8+ T cells from PBMCs, pooled from several time points, collected from a donor given antiretroviral therapy, either interrupted or continuous. Subset defined: memory CD8+ CD45RO+ CD45RA- T cells. The CDR3: CASSQQENTQYF. CDR3 nucleotides: TGCGCCAGCAGCCAACAAGAGAATACGCAGTATTTT. The variable domain in full, completed from reference TRBV5-1 and TRBJ2-3, reads KAGVTQTPRYLIKTRGQQVTLSCSPISGHRSVSWYQQTPGQGLQFLFEYFSETQRNKGNFPGRFSGRQFSNSRSEMNVSTLELGDSALYLCASSQQENTQYFGPGTRLTVL.